The T cell receptor (beta chain) described here comes from a study of CD8+ T cells in alopecia areata. As for the study in general: Treated patients swallowed 5 to 10 mg of oral tofacitinib twice daily. General study results and limits: With one nonresponder, baseline CD8+ expansion's link to response remains uncertain.

On this clone itself: Its matching antigen is unknown. Other DNA sequences within the sample encode an identical CDR3.

As the sequencing template, cDNA was produced by extracting RNA and reverse transcribing it. Clones were sequenced by immunoSEQ multiplex PCR, and TCRdb holds only the in-frame ones, with some missing. The profile covers about 190,000 clones, with around 60% appearing a single time and about 1.3% taken by the ten largest. Treatment reported: oral pan-JAK inhibitor, 5-10 mg twice daily. Sorting of PBMCs yielded the CD4+ and CD8+ T cells. Germline CDR1 and CDR2: GTSNPN and SVGIG (reference sequence). The CDR3 loop spans 11 amino acids. Trimming stripped 2 bases from V and 8 bases from J, with 9 bases between.

The chain has TRBV30 and TRBJ1-2; unclear D gene. The receptor's source is a human donor with alopecia areata. The sequences come from CD4+ T cells sorted from blood, collected around week 50, from a patient treated with tofacitinib. This CDR3 reads CAWSPLLGYTF. CDR3 in DNA: TGTGCCTGGAGTCCCCTCTTGGGCTACACCTTC.